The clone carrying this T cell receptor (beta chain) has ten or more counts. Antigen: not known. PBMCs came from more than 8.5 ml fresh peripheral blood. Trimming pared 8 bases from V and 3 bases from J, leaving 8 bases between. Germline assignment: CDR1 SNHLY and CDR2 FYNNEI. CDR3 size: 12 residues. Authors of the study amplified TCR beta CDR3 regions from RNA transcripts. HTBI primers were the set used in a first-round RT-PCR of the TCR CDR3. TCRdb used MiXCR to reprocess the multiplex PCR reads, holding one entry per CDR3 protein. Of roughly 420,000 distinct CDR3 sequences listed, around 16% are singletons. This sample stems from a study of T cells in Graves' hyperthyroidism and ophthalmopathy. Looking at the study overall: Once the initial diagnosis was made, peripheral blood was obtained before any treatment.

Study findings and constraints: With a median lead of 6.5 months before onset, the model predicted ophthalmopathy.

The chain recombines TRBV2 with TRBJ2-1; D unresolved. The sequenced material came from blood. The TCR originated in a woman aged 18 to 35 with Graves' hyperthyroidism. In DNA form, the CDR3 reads TGTGCCAGCGGGTTGTTCTACAATGAGCAGTTCTTC. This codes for CASGLFYNEQFF.